These 5 T cell receptor beta chains were all obtained from the same sample, sequenced in a study of cytomegalovirus exposure and HLA in healthy donors. The PCR employed 60 Vbeta primers together with 13 Jbeta primers. Here immunoSEQ multiplex PCR was the method, and the copy in TCRdb shows in-frame clones only, minus some. The profile covers some 130,000 clones, with roughly 80% appearing a single time and approximately 2.8% taken by the ten largest. The specimen sequenced was PBMCs. The origin of the receptors is a female donor in good health and CMV-seronegative.

The chain combines TRBV30 with TRBJ1-2; D not resolved. This CDR3 region has 12 residues. Trimming removed 2 bases at V and 3 bases at J, with 7 bases between. CDR1 and CDR2 from the germline V gene are GTSNPN and SVGIG (reference sequence). For the CDR3, the DNA is TGTGCCTGGAGTCCCCGGGACTATGGCTACACCTTC. Its protein is CAWSPRDYGYTF.

The chain's CDR3 is CASSGAGELFF. CDR3 nucleotide sequence: TGTGCCAGTAGTGGAGCCGGGGAGCTGTTTTTT. The gene calls are TRBV19 and TRBJ2-2; D is ambiguous. The CDR3 is made up of 11 amino acids. Germline V gene lookup returns CDR1 LNHDA and CDR2 SQIVND (reference sequence). V lost 5 bases to trimming and J lost 6 bases, with 4 bases between them. The full variable domain, completed using reference TRBV19 and TRBJ2-2, is DGGITQSPKYLFRKEGQNVTLSCEQNLNHDAMYWYRQDPGQGLRLIYYSQIVNDFQKGDIAEGYSVSREKKESFPLTVTSAQKNPTAFYLCASSGAGELFFGEGSRLTVL.

The rearrangement uses TRBV19 and TRBJ1-2; D gene unclear. The CDR3 is 16 residues long. V lost 8 bases and J lost 1, with 20 bases in between. CDR1 LNHDA and CDR2 SQIVND come from the germline V gene (reference sequence). CDR3 residues: CASHPPGQTSNYGYTF. The CDR3 nucleotides are TGTGCCAGTCACCCCCCAGGCCAGACGAGTAACTATGGCTACACCTTC.

This clone has a handful of counts. The V call is TRBV10-3, the J call TRBJ2-7; perhaps TRBD2 as D (5 bases). The CDR3 is 12 amino acids. Trimming stripped 10 bases from V and 3 bases from J, with 13 bases between. Germline V lookup: CDR1 ENHRY, CDR2 SYGVKD. In DNA, the CDR3 is TGTGCCACCCGGCCCGGAGGCTACGAGCAGTACTTC. Protein sequence: CATRPGGYEQYF.

This clone turned up a few times. This chain uses TRBV6-1 with TRBJ2-2; D perhaps matches TRBD2 (6 bases). Germline V gene lookup returns CDR1 MNHNS and CDR2 SASEGT. V lost 5 bases to trimming and J lost 7 bases, with 14 bases between them. This CDR3 comprises 14 residues. The CDR3, as DNA: TGTGCCAGCAGTTCTCGCCTCGGGGGCGGGGAGCTGTTTTTT. Its protein is CASSSRLGGGELFF.